The 16 T cell receptor beta chains below come from one sample, sequenced in a study of Graves' ophthalmopathy and Graves' hyperthyroidism. RNA transcripts were the template, and TCR beta CDR3 regions were amplified from them. HTBI primers served in a first-round RT-PCR, which a second-round multiplex PCR followed. TCRdb fed the multiplex PCR reads into MiXCR, producing one record per CDR3 protein. The sample consists of about 740,000 distinct CDR3 sequences, around 40% of them appearing once. Input material: peripheral blood. All receptors derive from an adult man with Graves' ophthalmopathy.

The V and J genes are TRBV7-8 and TRBJ2-7; D is ambiguous. Deletions cut 3 bases from V and 2 bases from J, with 14 bases between. Germline CDR1 reads SGHVS; CDR2 reads FQNEAQ. This CDR3 contains 15 residues. CDR3 protein: CASSFFGSGTYEQYF. DNA of the CDR3: TGTGCCAGCAGCTTTTTCGGGTCAGGCACCTACGAGCAGTACTTC.

This clonotype has a count of ten or more. The chain's CDR3 is CSVAGTGNYGYTF. The CDR3 DNA follows: TGCAGCGTTGCCGGGACAGGGAACTATGGCTACACCTTC. The chain has TRBV29-1 and TRBJ1-2, with 9 positions matching TRBD1. This CDR3 spans 13 amino acids. J was trimmed by 2 bases and V by 4 bases; bases with no gene match: 2. From germline, CDR1 is SQVTM and CDR2 ANQGSEA.

The chain carries TRBV2 and TRBJ2-7, with D unclear. Trimming cost V 8 bases and J 0 bases, with 11 bases left between them. CDR1 and CDR2 from the germline V gene are SNHLY and FYNNEI. This CDR3 has 13 amino acids. CDR3 amino acids: CASRGVNSYEQYF. DNA for the CDR3: TGTGCCAGCCGTGGAGTAAACTCCTACGAGCAGTACTTC.

The chain links TRBV5-1 to TRBJ1-4; 9 bases match TRBD1. Germline-derived CDR1 and CDR2 are SGHRS and YFSETQ. The V segment lost 0 bases and the J segment 3 bases; nucleotides outside the gene matches: 3. This CDR3 region has 16 residues. For the CDR3, the DNA is TGCGCCAGCAGCTTGGGGGACAGGGTTGCTAATGAAAAACTGTTTTTT. Translated, it gives CASSLGDRVANEKLFF.

This clonotype was counted ten times or more. This chain uses TRBV6-6 with TRBJ1-5; D is unresolved. This CDR3 comprises 14 residues. The V end was cut by 6 bases, the J end by 2 bases, with 11 bases between. Germline V gene lookup returns CDR1 MNHNY and CDR2 SVGAGI (reference sequence). Here the CDR3 reads CASSPMLGNQPQHF. The CDR3 DNA reads as TGTGCCAGCAGCCCTATGCTTGGCAATCAGCCCCAGCATTTT.

This clonotype was seen ten or more times. The chain is built from TRBV7-9 and TRBJ1-2; TRBD1 aligns across 11 bases. The CDR3 length is 14 residues. Trimming at V came to 1 base and at J to 7 bases, leaving 2 bases not matched to a gene. Germline V gene data show CDR1 as SEHNR and CDR2 as FQNEAQ (reference sequence). The CDR3: CASSLGTGGGGYTF. DNA of the CDR3: TGTGCCAGCAGCTTAGGGACAGGGGGCGGTGGCTACACCTTC.

The chain has TRBV7-9 and TRBJ2-2; D remains unclear. Germline V gene data show CDR1 as SEHNR and CDR2 as FQNEAQ (reference sequence). This CDR3 has 16 residues. V was trimmed by 1 base and J by 2 bases, leaving 11 bases between them. CDR3 residues: CASSLGGNSNTGELFF. The CDR3 bases are TGTGCCAGCAGCTTAGGGGGAAATAGCAACACCGGGGAGCTGTTTTTT.

The sample holds many counts of this clonotype. The V and J genes are TRBV15 and TRBJ1-1; 9 positions agree with TRBD1. The germline V gene encodes CDR1 LNHNV and CDR2 YYDKDF (reference sequence). The junction had 7 bases not matched to a gene; V was cut back by 8 bases and J by 0 bases. CDR3 size: 15 residues. Written as DNA, the CDR3 is TGTGCCACCGGCCCTGGGACAGGGATGAACACTGAAGCTTTCTTT. Translating gives CATGPGTGMNTEAFF.

The chain couples TRBV29-1 to TRBJ1-2; 10 bases are a match to TRBD1. V was clipped by 6 bases and J by 4 bases; unmatched bases: 5. This CDR3 comprises 13 residues. Germline-derived CDR1 and CDR2 are SQVTM and ANQGSEA. CDR3 sequence: CSVEGQGRYGYTF. CDR3 bases: TGCAGCGTGGAGGGACAGGGGCGCTATGGCTACACCTTC.

This clonotype has ten or more counts. The V call is TRBV7-9, the J call TRBJ1-2; D unclear. With 7 bases removed from V and 6 bases from J, the gap between germline ends came to 18 bases. CDR1 and CDR2 from the germline V gene are SEHNR and FQNEAQ (reference sequence). The CDR3 consists of 14 residues. CDR3 loop: CASTQSAGIHGYTF. The CDR3 nucleotides read TGTGCCAGCACCCAGAGTGCGGGGATCCATGGCTACACCTTC.

This clonotype was observed many times. V and J are TRBV2 and TRBJ1-5; D may be TRBD1 (5 bases). V was trimmed by 4 bases and J by 9 bases, leaving 16 bases between them. This CDR3 has 14 residues. Germline V gene lookup returns CDR1 SNHLY and CDR2 FYNNEI. CDR3 bases: TGTGCCAGCAGTGCGGGGGGTTCCCGGCGGCCCCAGCATTTT. Its translation: CASSAGGSRRPQHF.

This clonotype was seen many times. This chain connects TRBV24-1 to TRBJ1-2; D remains unclear. Trimming took 1 base from V and 6 from J, leaving 17 bases between them. Germline V gene data show CDR1 as KGHDR and CDR2 as SFDVKD. The CDR3 totals 16 residues. CDR3 loop: CATSDFHPMALNGYTF. CDR3 DNA sequence: TGTGCCACCAGTGATTTTCATCCGATGGCCCTGAATGGCTACACCTTC.

Concerning this clonotype itself: A read error may produce the germline difference seen at one junction end. The rearrangement uses TRBV19 and TRBJ1-4; 8 bases align to TRBD1. CDR1 is LNHDA, CDR2 SQIVND, per germline (reference sequence). The CDR3 is made up of 12 amino acids. The CDR3 nucleotides read TGTGCCAGTAGTACGGGAACCGGGACAGGATATTTT. As protein: CASSTGTGTGYF.

There are a few counts of this clonotype. The gene calls are TRBV7-2 and TRBJ1-4, with a weak D call TRBD1 (6 bases). CDR1 is SGHTA, CDR2 FQGNSA, per germline. The V and J ends lost 7 bases and 6 bases respectively, with 15 bases between them. The CDR3 is made up of 14 amino acids. In DNA, the CDR3 is TGTGCCAGCAAGGACAGCCTGCTGGATGAAAAACTGTTTTTT. Translating gives CASKDSLLDEKLFF.

The chain recombines TRBV28 with TRBJ1-2; unclear D gene. The CDR3 contains 10 residues. The V gene's germline CDR1 is MDHEN and CDR2 SYDVKM. V shed 8 bases and J shed 1 base, with 2 bases lying between them. The CDR3 bases are TGTGCCAGCTTTAACTATGGCTACACCTTC. Translation gives CASFNYGYTF.

This clonotype came up a few times. The chain couples TRBV20-1 to TRBJ2-7; a weak D match, TRBD2 (7 bases). This CDR3 contains 13 residues. Germline lookup yields CDR1 DFQATT and CDR2 SNEGSKA (reference sequence). Trimming took off 6 bases at V and 6 bases at J, with 18 bases between the two ends. The CDR3 here is CSAAWGGGTEQYF. The CDR3 DNA reads as TGCAGTGCGGCGTGGGGGGGCGGAACCGAGCAGTACTTC.